The 30 T cell receptor beta chains below all came from one sample that was sequenced in a study of blood T cell repertoires in COVID-19. Produced via immunoSEQ multiplex PCR; TCRdb's table is partial and in-frame only. The sample holds hundreds of thousands of clones, roughly 90% seen once. The sample comprised peripheral blood. These receptors were taken from a woman aged 45-65 years with active or convalescent COVID-19.

This clone was seen more than once but under ten times. In DNA form, the CDR3 reads TGTGCCACCAGTGCTGGTGGCACTAACTATGGCTACACCTTC. Translating gives CATSAGGTNYGYTF. The chain has TRBV24-1 and TRBJ1-2; D not resolved. This CDR3 region has 14 residues. Trimming cost V 5 bases and J 0 bases, with 9 bases left between them. CDR1 KGHDR and CDR2 SFDVKD come from the germline V gene.

The V call is TRBV3-1 (or the pseudogene TRBV3-2), the J call TRBJ1-1; D ambiguous. Trimming took off 0 bases at V and 0 bases at J, with 5 bases between the two ends. This CDR3 spans 14 amino acids. CDR1 is LGHDT and CDR2 is YNNKEL in the germline V gene (reference sequence). The CDR3 DNA reads as TGTGCCAGCAGCCAAGATCGTTTGAACACTGAAGCTTTCTTT. This gives the protein CASSQDRLNTEAFF.

The gene calls are TRBV19 and TRBJ2-7, with D perhaps matching TRBD1 (6 bases). CDR1 is LNHDA and CDR2 is SQIVND in the germline V gene (reference sequence). V was pared by 4 bases and J by 0 bases, with 13 bases between. The CDR3 is made up of 15 amino acids. The CDR3 DNA is TGTGCCAGTAGTACCGCAGGGGAACTCTCCTACGAGCAGTACTTC. Translated: CASSTAGELSYEQYF.

The J gene is TRBJ2-1, the V gene TRBV19; TRBD1 might be the D (5 bases). This CDR3 contains 16 residues. V was clipped by 7 bases and J by 0 bases, with 16 bases between them. Germline assignment: CDR1 LNHDA and CDR2 SQIVND (reference sequence). DNA for the CDR3: TGTGCCAGTATTGGCCAGGGCCCTAGCTCCTACAATGAGCAGTTCTTC. The encoded protein is CASIGQGPSSYNEQFF. Using reference TRBV19 and TRBJ2-1 for the parts outside the CDR3, the full variable domain is DGGITQSPKYLFRKEGQNVTLSCEQNLNHDAMYWYRQDPGQGLRLIYYSQIVNDFQKGDIAEGYSVSREKKESFPLTVTSAQKNPTAFYLCASIGQGPSSYNEQFFGPGTRLTVL.

The CDR3 is CASSLGTGGRVYEQYF. The CDR3 region has the DNA TGTGCCAGCAGCTTAGGAACGGGGGGGAGAGTCTACGAGCAGTACTTC. The V gene is TRBV13, the J gene TRBJ2-7; 8 bases are a match to TRBD2. Trimming at V came to 0 bases and at J to 3 bases, leaving 7 bases not matched to a gene. The germline V gene has CDR1 PRHDT and CDR2 FYEKMQ (reference sequence). The CDR3 runs 16 residues.

This clone was recorded once. V is TRBV3-1 (or the pseudogene TRBV3-2) and J is TRBJ2-6, with 7 bases identical to TRBD1. Trimming at V came to 4 bases and at J to 0 bases, leaving 3 bases not matched to a gene. Looked up from germline, CDR1 is LGHDT and CDR2 is YNNKEL (reference sequence). The CDR3 runs 16 residues. Here the CDR3 DNA reads TGTGCCAGCAGCCGGGACAGAATCTCTGGGGCCAACGTCCTGACTTTC. This encodes CASSRDRISGANVLTF.

The genes are TRBV12-3 or TRBV12-4 and TRBJ2-5; TRBD1 agrees at 8 bases. The CDR3 has 13 residues. The J segment lost 4 bases and the V segment lost 3 bases, leaving 1 base of the junction unmatched. The CDR3 is CASSLDRAETQYF. Written as DNA, the CDR3 is TGTGCCAGCAGTTTGGACAGGGCAGAGACCCAGTACTTC.

The chain couples TRBV27 to TRBJ1-5, with D perhaps matching TRBD1 (5 bases). Looked up from germline, CDR1 is MNHEY and CDR2 is SMNVEV (reference sequence). Trimming removed 4 bases from V and 4 bases from J, with 20 bases in between. The CDR3 is made up of 17 amino acids. CDR3 bases: TGTGCCAGCAGTTCCTTAGGAATCGGGGGAAGGAATCAGCCCCAGCATTTT. It yields the protein CASSSLGIGGRNQPQHF.

V is TRBV18 and J is TRBJ2-7, with 7 nucleotides matching TRBD2. Losses at the gene ends were 4 bases for V and 3 bases for J; bases not matched to a gene: 0. This CDR3 comprises 12 residues. From germline, CDR1 is KGHSH and CDR2 LQKENI. The CDR3 region has the DNA TGTGCCAGCTCACGGGGGGGCTACGAGCAGTACTTC. Its protein product is CASSRGGYEQYF.

The chain employs TRBV10-3 and TRBJ1-5, with a weak D call TRBD1 (6 bases). The CDR3 spans 16 residues. Trimming cost V 2 bases and J 6 bases, with 17 bases left between them. In germline, CDR1 is ENHRY, CDR2 SYGVKD. The CDR3 DNA is TGTGCCATCAGTGAGACGAGACAGGTCAATACTCAGCCCCAGCATTTT. Encoded protein: CAISETRQVNTQPQHF.

V is TRBV30 and J is TRBJ1-2; 7 bases match TRBD1. Germline CDR1 is GTSNPN and CDR2 is SVGIG (reference sequence). The V and J ends lost 2 bases and 6 bases, in that order; junction bases with no gene match: 6. The CDR3 contains 13 residues. CDR3 bases: TGTGCCTGGAGTCAACAGGGGAACCATGGCTACACCTTC. Its translation: CAWSQQGNHGYTF.

The V call is TRBV28, the J call TRBJ2-1, with TRBD1 matching over 9 bases. J lost 6 bases, V lost 6 bases, and 9 bases had no gene match. CDR3 length equals 15 residues. The germline V gene has CDR1 MDHEN and CDR2 SYDVKM. The CDR3 DNA follows: TGTGCCAGCAGATTTCGGGACAGGGCACTCAATGAGCAGTTCTTC. Amino acid sequence: CASRFRDRALNEQFF. Full variable domain (remainder filled in from reference TRBV28 and TRBJ2-1): DVKVTQSSRYLVKRTGEKVFLECVQDMDHENMFWYRQDPGLGLRLIYFSYDVKMKEKGDIPEGYSVSREKKERFSLILESASTNQTSMYLCASRFRDRALNEQFFGPGTRLTVL.

The chain has TRBV12-5 and TRBJ1-4; possible D gene TRBD1, 5 bases. In germline, CDR1 is LGHNT, CDR2 FRNRAP. V gave up 3 bases and J gave up 8 bases, with 10 bases separating them. CDR3 length: 13 residues. CDR3 residues: CASGLRGSEKLFF. As DNA, the CDR3 is TGTGCTAGTGGTTTACGGGGGAGCGAAAAACTGTTTTTT.

This clone has just one count. The genes are TRBV5-1 and TRBJ1-4; 9 nucleotides align to TRBD1. Per the germline V gene, CDR1 is SGHRS and CDR2 is YFSETQ. The V gene end was trimmed by 4 bases and the J gene end by 7 bases; junction bases not matched to a gene: 17. The length of the CDR3 is 18 residues. The CDR3 DNA follows: TGCGCCAGCAGCCGTCGACAGGGGGGTCTTTGGGTTGGTGAAAAACTGTTTTTT. This gives the protein CASSRRQGGLWVGEKLFF.

The rearrangement joins TRBV5-4 to TRBJ2-1; 15 bases line up with TRBD2. Germline V lookup: CDR1 SGHNT, CDR2 YYREEE (reference sequence). This CDR3 contains 15 residues. V dropped 3 bases and J dropped 7; count of bases not matched to a gene: 2. The CDR3 spells CASSSGTSGRNEQFF. CDR3 nucleotides: TGTGCCAGCAGCTCCGGGACTAGCGGGAGGAATGAGCAGTTCTTC.

This clone was seen a few times. The genes are TRBV5-5 and TRBJ1-1; D unresolved. Deletions cut 0 bases from V and 8 bases from J, with 8 bases between. The germline V gene has CDR1 SGHKS and CDR2 YYEKEE (reference sequence). The CDR3 spans 12 residues. This CDR3 is CASSLDGMEAFF. As DNA, the CDR3 is TGTGCCAGCAGCTTGGACGGTATGGAAGCTTTCTTT.

The gene calls are TRBV18 and TRBJ1-5; a possible D gene is TRBD1 (5 bases). This CDR3 has 14 residues. Trimming removed 5 bases at V and 3 bases at J, with 11 bases between. CDR1 and CDR2 from the germline V gene are KGHSH and LQKENI. In nucleotides, the CDR3 is TGTGCCAGCTCATCGGGAGGGGCCAATCAGCCCCAGCATTTT. As protein: CASSSGGANQPQHF.

The rearrangement uses TRBV24-1 and TRBJ2-1; a weak D match, TRBD2 (6 bases). This CDR3 is 17 amino acids long. CDR1 is KGHDR and CDR2 is SFDVKD in the germline V gene. V lost 1 base to trimming and J lost 7 bases, with 19 bases between them. CDR3 sequence: CATSDFPRPGRGNEQFF. The CDR3, as DNA: TGTGCCACCAGTGATTTCCCTAGGCCCGGTCGGGGGAATGAGCAGTTCTTC.

The chain uses TRBV28 and TRBJ1-1, with 10 positions matching TRBD1. J lost 13 bases, V lost 5 bases, and 7 bases had no gene match. This CDR3 comprises 12 residues. Germline lookup yields CDR1 MDHEN and CDR2 SYDVKM. CDR3 loop: CASSRQGAGGFF. For the CDR3, the DNA is TGTGCCAGCAGTCGACAGGGGGCGGGGGGTTTCTTT.

V gene TRBV2 combines with J gene TRBJ2-5; possibly TRBD2 for D (6 bases). CDR1 and CDR2 (germline): SNHLY, FYNNEI. The CDR3 has 14 amino acids. V shed 6 bases and J shed 10 bases, with 21 bases lying between them. CDR3: CASRDVPGAGDQYF. CDR3 nucleotides: TGTGCCAGCAGGGACGTCCCGGGAGCCGGGGACCAGTACTTC.

This chain joins TRBV18 and TRBJ1-2, with TRBD1 identical over 11 bases. The length of the CDR3 is 18 residues. The ends lost 3 bases at V and 1 base at J; junction bases unmatched: 10. Germline V gene sequence: CDR1 KGHSH, CDR2 LQKENI. The CDR3 is CASSPSIGQGAFNYGYTF. As DNA, the CDR3 is TGTGCCAGCTCACCCTCTATAGGACAGGGGGCCTTTAACTATGGCTACACCTTC.

The chain links TRBV7-9 to TRBJ2-3; D perhaps matches TRBD1 (5 bases). Germline lookup yields CDR1 SEHNR and CDR2 FQNEAQ (reference sequence). V was cut by 5 bases and J by 3 bases, with 15 bases left in between. CDR3 length: 15 amino acids. CDR3 nucleotides: TGTGCCAGCAGCCCTGCCTCCAGGGCAACAGATACGCAGTATTTT. Its translation: CASSPASRATDTQYF.

The chain has TRBV12-5 and TRBJ2-1, with 7 bases identical to TRBD2. From germline, CDR1 is LGHNT and CDR2 FRNRAP. The CDR3 contains 18 residues. V lost 0 bases to trimming and J lost 8 bases; unmatched junction nucleotides: 16. The CDR3 sequence is CASGLVLGTGGSNHEQFF. CDR3 nucleotides: TGTGCTAGTGGTTTGGTACTTGGAACCGGGGGGTCAAATCATGAGCAGTTCTTC.

The V gene is TRBV5-4, the J gene TRBJ2-1, with D perhaps matching TRBD2 (6 bases). V lost 4 bases and J lost 8, with 16 bases in between. CDR3 length: 14 amino acids. CDR1 and CDR2 (germline): SGHNT, YYREEE (reference sequence). CDR3 nucleotide sequence: TGTGCCAGCAGCAGCGTCGGGAGCAGATATGAGCAGTTCTTC. As protein: CASSSVGSRYEQFF. The variable domain in full, with the rest retrieved from reference TRBV5-4 and TRBJ2-1, is ETGVTQSPTHLIKTRGQQVTLRCSSQSGHNTVSWYQQALGQGPQFIFQYYREEENGRGNFPPRFSGLQFPNYSSELNVNALELDDSALYLCASSSVGSRYEQFFGPGTRLTVL.

V is TRBV5-5 and J is TRBJ2-5, with 9 positions matching TRBD2. The CDR3 contains 15 residues. V gave up 2 bases and J gave up 1 base; unmatched junction bases: 3. From germline, CDR1 is SGHKS and CDR2 YYEKEE (reference sequence). As DNA, the CDR3 is TGTGCCAGCAGCTTAGATAGCGGGGGCCAAGAGACCCAGTACTTC. Translating it yields CASSLDSGGQETQYF. Complete variable domain (other parts from reference TRBV5-5 and TRBJ2-5): DAGVTQSPTHLIKTRGQQVTLRCSPISGHKSVSWYQQVLGQGPQFIFQYYEKEERGRGNFPDRFSARQFPNYSSELNVNALLLGDSALYLCASSLDSGGQETQYFGPGTRLLVL.

For the CDR3, the DNA is TGTGCCAGCAGCGTAGTCGTAGCGGGCCGTAAAAATGAGCAGTTCTTC. It is translated as CASSVVVAGRKNEQFF. V gene TRBV9 combines with J gene TRBJ2-1; 7 bases are shared with TRBD2. Germline-derived CDR1 and CDR2 are SGDLS and YYNGEE. This CDR3 has 16 amino acids. Germline trimming cut 0 bases from V and 7 bases from J; bases unmatched to any gene: 10.

This chain joins TRBV5-4 and TRBJ1-1, with D possibly being TRBD1 (6 bases). Trimming pared 0 bases from V and 1 base from J, leaving 10 bases between. Germline lookup yields CDR1 SGHNT and CDR2 YYREEE (reference sequence). The CDR3 sequence is 15 residues long. CDR3 nucleotides: TGTGCCAGCAGCTTGGAGGGGGGGCGGAACACTGAAGCTTTCTTT. Encoded protein: CASSLEGGRNTEAFF. Looking up the rest from reference TRBV5-4 and TRBJ1-1 gives the full variable domain: ETGVTQSPTHLIKTRGQQVTLRCSSQSGHNTVSWYQQALGQGPQFIFQYYREEENGRGNFPPRFSGLQFPNYSSELNVNALELDDSALYLCASSLEGGRNTEAFFGQGTRLTVV.

This clone came up a few times. The V gene is TRBV7-8, the J gene TRBJ1-2, with 10 nucleotides matching TRBD1. J was trimmed by 4 bases and V by 2 bases; bases with no gene match: 7. CDR3 length: 16 amino acids. Looked up from germline, CDR1 is SGHVS and CDR2 is FQNEAQ. This chain's CDR3 is CASSLRDRGQSYGYTF. The CDR3 nucleotides are TGTGCCAGCAGCTTACGCGACAGGGGGCAGAGCTATGGCTACACCTTC.

This sequence joins TRBV5-8 and TRBJ1-1; no definite D call. Looked up from germline, CDR1 is SGHTS and CDR2 is YDEGEE. Trimming pared 1 base from V and 1 base from J, leaving 11 bases between. The CDR3 has 15 amino acids. This CDR3 is CASSLMYRRNTEAFF. In DNA form, the CDR3 reads TGTGCCAGCAGCTTGATGTACCGCAGGAACACTGAAGCTTTCTTT.

The V call is TRBV7-3, the J call TRBJ1-1; D might be TRBD1 (5 bases). Deletions cut 5 bases from V and 2 bases from J, with 9 bases between. This CDR3 comprises 13 residues. Germline V gives CDR1 SGHTA, CDR2 FQGTGA. CDR3 in DNA: TGTGCCAGCAGCATCGGGGGTAACACTGAAGCTTTCTTT. This gives the protein CASSIGGNTEAFF.